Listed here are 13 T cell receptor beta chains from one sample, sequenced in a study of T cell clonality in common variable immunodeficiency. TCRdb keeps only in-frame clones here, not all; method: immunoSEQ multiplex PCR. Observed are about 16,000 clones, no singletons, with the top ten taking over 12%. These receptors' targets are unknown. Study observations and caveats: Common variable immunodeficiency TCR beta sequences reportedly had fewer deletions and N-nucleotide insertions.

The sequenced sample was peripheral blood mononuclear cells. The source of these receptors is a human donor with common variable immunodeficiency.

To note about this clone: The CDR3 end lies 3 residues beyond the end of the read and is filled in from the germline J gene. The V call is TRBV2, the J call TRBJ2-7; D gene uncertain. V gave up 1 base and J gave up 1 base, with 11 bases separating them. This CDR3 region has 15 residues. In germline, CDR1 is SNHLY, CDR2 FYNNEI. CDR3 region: CASSEEGVGSYEQYF. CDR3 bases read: TGTGCCAGCAGTGAAGAGGGTGTTGGGTCCTACGAG. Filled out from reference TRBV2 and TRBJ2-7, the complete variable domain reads EPEVTQTPSHQVTQMGQEVILRCVPISNHLYFYWYRQILGQKVEFLVSFYNNEISEKSEIFDDQFSVERPDGSNFTLKIRSTKLEDSAMYFCASSEEGVGSYEQYFGPGTRLTVT.

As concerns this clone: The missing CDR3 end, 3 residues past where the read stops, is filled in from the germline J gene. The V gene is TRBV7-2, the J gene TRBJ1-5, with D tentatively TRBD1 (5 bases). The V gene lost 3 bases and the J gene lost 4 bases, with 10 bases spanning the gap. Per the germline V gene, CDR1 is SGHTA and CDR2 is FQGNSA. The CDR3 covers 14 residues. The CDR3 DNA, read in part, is TGTGCCAGCAGCTTGGCGGGGGGTAATCAGCCC. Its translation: CASSLAGGNQP. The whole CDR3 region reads CASSLAGGNQPQHF.

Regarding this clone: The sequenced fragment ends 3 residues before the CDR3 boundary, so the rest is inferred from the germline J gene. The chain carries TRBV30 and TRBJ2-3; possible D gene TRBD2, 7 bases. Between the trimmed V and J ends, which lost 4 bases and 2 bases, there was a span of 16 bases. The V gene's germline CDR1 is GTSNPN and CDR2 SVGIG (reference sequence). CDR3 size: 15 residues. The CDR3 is CAWKRGGGYTDTQYF. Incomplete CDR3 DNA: TGTGCCTGGAAACGAGGGGGGGGCTACACAGATACG. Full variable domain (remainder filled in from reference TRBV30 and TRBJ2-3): SQTIHQWPATLVQPVGSPLSLECTVEGTSNPNLYWYRQAAGRGLQLLFYSVGIGQISSEVPQNLSASRPQDRQFILSSKKLLLSDSGFYLCAWKRGGGYTDTQYFGPGTRLTVL.

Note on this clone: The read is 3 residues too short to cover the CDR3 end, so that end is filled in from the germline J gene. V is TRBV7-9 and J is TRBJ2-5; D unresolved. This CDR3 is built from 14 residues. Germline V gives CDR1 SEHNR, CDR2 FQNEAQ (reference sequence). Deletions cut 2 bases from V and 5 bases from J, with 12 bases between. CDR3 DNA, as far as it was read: TGTGCCAGCAGCTTACCATTGGCCTCGGAGACC. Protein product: CASSLPLASET. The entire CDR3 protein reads CASSLPLASETQYF.

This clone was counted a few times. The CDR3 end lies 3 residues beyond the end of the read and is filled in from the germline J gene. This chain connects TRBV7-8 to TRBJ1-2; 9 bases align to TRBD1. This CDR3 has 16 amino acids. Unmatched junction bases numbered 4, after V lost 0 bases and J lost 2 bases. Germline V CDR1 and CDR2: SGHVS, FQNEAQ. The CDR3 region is CASSLATGGVNYGYTF. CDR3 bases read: TGTGCCAGCAGCTTAGCTACAGGGGGCGTGAACTATGGC. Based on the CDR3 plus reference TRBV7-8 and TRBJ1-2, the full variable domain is GAGVSQSPRYKVAKRGQDVALRCDPISGHVSLFWYQQALGQGPEFLTYFQNEAQLDKSGLPSDRFFAERPEGSVSTLKIQRTQQEDSAVYLCASSLATGGVNYGYTFGSGTRLTVV.

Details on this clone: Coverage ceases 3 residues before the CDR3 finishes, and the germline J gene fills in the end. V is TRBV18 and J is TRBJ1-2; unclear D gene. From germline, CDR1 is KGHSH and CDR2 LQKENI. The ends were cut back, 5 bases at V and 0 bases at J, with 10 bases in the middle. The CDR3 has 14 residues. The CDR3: CASSSLSANYGYTF. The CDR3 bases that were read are TGTGCCAGCTCATCTCTTTCAGCTAACTATGGC.

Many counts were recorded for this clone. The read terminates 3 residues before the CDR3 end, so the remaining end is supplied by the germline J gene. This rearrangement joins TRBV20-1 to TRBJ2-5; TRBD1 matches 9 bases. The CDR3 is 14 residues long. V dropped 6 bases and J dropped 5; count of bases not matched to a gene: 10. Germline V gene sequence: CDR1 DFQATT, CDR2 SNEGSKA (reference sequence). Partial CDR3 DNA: TGCAGTGCGTTACAGGGGGCGCTGGGGGAGACC. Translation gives CSALQGALGET. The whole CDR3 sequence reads CSALQGALGETQYF.

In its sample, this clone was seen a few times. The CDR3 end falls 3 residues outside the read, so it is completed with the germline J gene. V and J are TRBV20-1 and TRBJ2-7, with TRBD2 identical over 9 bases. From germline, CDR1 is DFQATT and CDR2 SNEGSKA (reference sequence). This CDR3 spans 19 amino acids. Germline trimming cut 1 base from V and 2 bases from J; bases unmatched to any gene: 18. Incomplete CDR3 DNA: TGCAGTGCTAGAGTATGGCGGGGAGGGCTAGCGGGGTCACCCTACGAG. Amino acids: CSARVWRGGLAGSPYE. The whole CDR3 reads CSARVWRGGLAGSPYEQYF.

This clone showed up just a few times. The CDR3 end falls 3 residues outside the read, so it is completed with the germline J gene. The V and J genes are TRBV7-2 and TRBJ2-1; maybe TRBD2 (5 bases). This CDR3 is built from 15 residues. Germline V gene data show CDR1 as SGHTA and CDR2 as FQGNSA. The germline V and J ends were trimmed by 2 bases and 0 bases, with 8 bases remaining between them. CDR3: CASSLTGSSYNEQFF. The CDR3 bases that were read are TGTGCCAGCAGCTTAACGGGGAGCTCCTACAATGAG.

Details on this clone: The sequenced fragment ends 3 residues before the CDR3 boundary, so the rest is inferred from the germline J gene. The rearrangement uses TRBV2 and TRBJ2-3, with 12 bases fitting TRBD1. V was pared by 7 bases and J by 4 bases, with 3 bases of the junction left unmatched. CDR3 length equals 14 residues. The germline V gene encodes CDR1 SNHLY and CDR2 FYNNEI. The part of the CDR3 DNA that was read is TGTGCCAGCAAAGGGACAGGGGGCGCAGATACG. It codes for CASKGTGGADT. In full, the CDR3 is CASKGTGGADTQYF.

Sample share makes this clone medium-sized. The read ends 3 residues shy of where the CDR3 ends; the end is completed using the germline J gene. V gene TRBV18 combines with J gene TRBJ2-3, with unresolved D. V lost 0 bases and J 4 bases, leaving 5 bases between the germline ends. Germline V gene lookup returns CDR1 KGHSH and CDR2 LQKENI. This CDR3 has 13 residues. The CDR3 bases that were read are TGTGCCAGCTCACCACCTCTCGCAGATACG. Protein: CASSPPLADT. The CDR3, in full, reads CASSPPLADTQYF.

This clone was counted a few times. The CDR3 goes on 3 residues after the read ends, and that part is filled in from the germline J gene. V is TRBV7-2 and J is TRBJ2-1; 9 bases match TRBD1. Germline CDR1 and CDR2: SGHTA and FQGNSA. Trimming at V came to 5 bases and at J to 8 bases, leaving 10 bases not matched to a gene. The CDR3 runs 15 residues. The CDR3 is CASSLGQGTWDEQFF. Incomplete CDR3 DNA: TGTGCCAGCAGCCTCGGACAGGGGACATGGGATGAG. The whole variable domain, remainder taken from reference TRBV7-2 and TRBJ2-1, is GAGVSQSPSNKVTEKGKDVELRCDPISGHTALYWYRQSLGQGLEFLIYFQGNSAPDKSGLPSDRFSAERTGGSVSTLTIQRTQQEDSAVYLCASSLGQGTWDEQFFGPGTRLTVL.

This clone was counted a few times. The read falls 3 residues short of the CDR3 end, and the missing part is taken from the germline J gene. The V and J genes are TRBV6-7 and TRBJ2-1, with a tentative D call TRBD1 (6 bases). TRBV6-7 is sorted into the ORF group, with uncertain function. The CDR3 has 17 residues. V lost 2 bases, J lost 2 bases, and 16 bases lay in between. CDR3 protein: CASSYRQANDTYNEQFF. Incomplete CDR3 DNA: TGTGCCAGCAGTTACCGACAGGCTAATGATACCTACAATGAG.